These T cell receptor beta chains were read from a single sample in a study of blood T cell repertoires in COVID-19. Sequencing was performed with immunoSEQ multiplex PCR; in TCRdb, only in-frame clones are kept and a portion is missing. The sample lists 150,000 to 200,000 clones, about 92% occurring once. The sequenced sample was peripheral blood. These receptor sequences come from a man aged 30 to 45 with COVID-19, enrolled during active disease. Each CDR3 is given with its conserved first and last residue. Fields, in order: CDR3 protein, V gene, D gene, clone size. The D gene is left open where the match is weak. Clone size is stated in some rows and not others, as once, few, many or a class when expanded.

CASSQDLGDRGYYGYTF | TRBV4-3 | TRBD1 | -
CASSLFAGSVTDTQYF | TRBV5-1 | - | once
CASSPRTGSLMNTEAFF | TRBV5-6 | TRBD1 | -
CASSPAGVTGELFF | TRBV5-1 | TRBD2 | -
CASSVLLGQGADEQFF | TRBV5-1 | TRBD1 | -
CASSHVHYEQYF | TRBV12-3/TRBV12-4 | - | -
CATSWGGGTPLHF | TRBV28 | - | -
CASSSTGLSGNTIYF | TRBV7-2 | - | -
CASSVAPSSNEQFF | TRBV9 | - | -
CASGLDPGGVSGNTIYF | TRBV12-5 | - | -